This T cell receptor beta chain appears in the sequencing data of a study of blood T cell repertoires in COVID-19. Whole-study context: Samples came from the United States, Italy and Spain, spanning acute and convalescent COVID-19.

Clinical histories supplied by participants themselves formed the basis of cohort assignment. Cohort 3 donors counted as recovered after two negative PCRs, clearance, or resolved symptoms. J gave up 5 bases and V 5 bases, and 23 bases lay outside the gene matches. CDR1 is SGHNT and CDR2 is YYREEE in the germline V gene (reference sequence). The CDR3 is 20 residues long. Per the authors' pipeline: Cell counts per sample came from amplifying reference gene primers. TCRdb's copy holds only in-frame clones and misses some; the assay was immunoSEQ multiplex PCR. V and J calls and clone size are those listed in that table; D and trimming were worked out from the DNA. This table has about 370,000 clones, 80% to 90% appearing once.

V gene TRBV5-4 combines with J gene TRBJ2-1; 9 bases agree with TRBD1. The sequence derives from a man between 18 and 29 years old who had recovered from COVID-19. Sequenced sample: PBMCs or T cells enriched from blood (not recorded which). DNA of the CDR3: TGTGCCAGCAGTTATCCACCGGGACAGGGATACGGGCCGTCCCACAATGAGCAGTTCTTC. Amino acids: CASSYPPGQGYGPSHNEQFF.